These 21 T cell receptor beta chains were sequenced from one sample in a study of T cells in Graves' hyperthyroidism and ophthalmopathy. Using RNA transcripts as the source, TCR beta CDR3 regions were amplified. A set of HTBI primers served as the primers for a first-round RT-PCR of the TCR CDR3. TCRdb independently ran MiXCR on the multiplex PCR reads; one entry per CDR3 protein. The sample has a few hundred thousand distinct CDR3 sequences; around an eighth are singletons. Sequences were obtained from blood. All receptors come from a woman between 18 and 30 years old with Graves' hyperthyroidism.

This clonotype was picked up many times. V gene TRBV12-3 or TRBV12-4 combines with J gene TRBJ1-3, with 7 nucleotides matching TRBD1. The CDR3 runs to 14 residues. J was trimmed by 4 bases and V by 6 bases; bases with no gene match: 6. CDR3 sequence: CASRSQGSGNTIYF. In nucleotides, the CDR3 is TGTGCCAGCAGATCACAGGGGAGCGGAAACACCATATATTTT.

This clonotype was detected a few times. The chain links TRBV11-3 to TRBJ2-4; the D is unclear. Trimming removed 1 base from V and 7 bases from J, with 11 bases in between. The CDR3 loop spans 14 amino acids. Germline V gives CDR1 SGHNT, CDR2 YENEEA. As DNA, the CDR3 is TGTGCCAGCAGCTTAGTAGGGTCGCGGAACATTCAGTACTTC. Translated: CASSLVGSRNIQYF.

This chain joins TRBV27 and TRBJ2-1; D remains ambiguous. With 6 bases removed from V and 9 bases from J, the gap between germline ends came to 12 bases. Germline V lookup: CDR1 MNHEY, CDR2 SMNVEV (reference sequence). The CDR3 length is 12 residues. CDR3 region: CASRPVPGEQFF. CDR3 coding DNA: TGTGCCAGCAGACCCGTACCAGGTGAGCAGTTCTTC.

V is TRBV20-1 and J is TRBJ1-3; a weak D match, TRBD1 (6 bases). V was cut by 3 bases and J by 4 bases, with 13 bases left in between. The CDR3 has 14 residues. CDR1 DFQATT and CDR2 SNEGSKA come from the germline V gene (reference sequence). The CDR3 sequence: CSARGGTNGNTIYF. In DNA, the CDR3 is TGCAGTGCTAGGGGGGGGACAAACGGAAACACCATATATTTT.

This clonotype occurred many times. The chain is built from TRBV28 and TRBJ1-1, with D possibly matching TRBD1 (6 bases). The CDR3 consists of 12 residues. Deletions cut 7 bases from V and 7 bases from J, with 13 bases between. Germline values: CDR1 MDHEN, CDR2 SYDVKM. DNA for the CDR3: TGTGCCAGCACCGACAGGATTGGTGAAGCTTTCTTT. This gives the protein CASTDRIGEAFF.

V usage is TRBV14 and J usage is TRBJ1-4; D remains ambiguous. The CDR3 has 16 residues. Deletions cut 0 bases from V and 9 bases from J, with 17 bases between. Germline V gives CDR1 SGHDN, CDR2 FVKESK. The CDR3 here is CASSQDRASRAKKLFF. The CDR3 DNA is TGTGCCAGCAGCCAAGATCGGGCATCAAGGGCCAAAAAACTGTTTTTT.

This clonotype was seen more than once but under ten times. This chain uses TRBV7-6 with TRBJ1-1; perhaps TRBD1 as D (5 bases). V was cut by 1 base and J by 0 bases, with 12 bases left in between. This CDR3 spans 16 amino acids. Germline CDR1 is SGHVS and CDR2 is FNYEAQ. In DNA, the CDR3 is TGTGCCAGCAGCTTAGAAGGGACCATCATGAACACTGAAGCTTTCTTT. Translation: CASSLEGTIMNTEAFF.

This clonotype was seen at least ten times. The V and J genes are TRBV2 and TRBJ2-1; D gene ambiguous. The CDR3 runs to 13 residues. Trimming shortened V by 4 bases and J by 4 bases, and 8 bases separated the two germline ends. From germline, CDR1 is SNHLY and CDR2 FYNNEI. CDR3 protein: CASSGTPYNEQFF. The CDR3, as DNA: TGTGCCAGCAGTGGAACCCCGTACAATGAGCAGTTCTTC.

This clonotype appeared many times. The chain links TRBV2 to TRBJ1-1; D perhaps matches TRBD1 (5 bases). Germline assignment: CDR1 SNHLY and CDR2 FYNNEI. V shed 7 bases and J shed 6 bases, with 12 bases lying between them. CDR3 size: 12 residues. The DNA for the CDR3 is TGTGCCAGCACTGTAGGGGTTGCTGAAGCTTTCTTT. It is translated as CASTVGVAEAFF.

This clonotype was observed at least ten times. The chain couples TRBV3-1 to TRBJ1-1; D remains ambiguous. The CDR3 contains 13 residues. The germline V gene encodes CDR1 LGHDT and CDR2 YNNKEL (reference sequence). V lost 5 bases and J 8 bases, leaving 15 bases between the germline ends. The DNA of the CDR3 is TGTGCCAGCAGCACTATGAGCGGTAAGGAAGCTTTCTTT. It is translated as CASSTMSGKEAFF.

This clonotype has ten or more counts. At one boundary the junction diverges from the germline segment, which might be a read error. The rearrangement uses TRBV19 and TRBJ2-1; tentatively, D is TRBD1 or TRBD2 (5 bases each). The germline V gene has CDR1 LNHDA and CDR2 SQIVND (reference sequence). The CDR3 totals 12 residues. CDR3 protein: CASSTGGNEQFF. DNA of the CDR3: TGTGCCAGCAGTACTGGGGGAAATGAGCAGTTCTTC.

This clonotype was counted between two and nine times. The V call is TRBV5-1, the J call TRBJ1-1; 7 nucleotides align to TRBD1. The CDR3 is 14 amino acids. Germline CDR1 and CDR2: SGHRS and YFSETQ. Losses at the gene ends were 0 bases for V and 10 bases for J; bases not matched to a gene: 9. The CDR3 is CASSLGSDREAAFF. The CDR3 DNA reads TGCGCCAGCAGCTTGGGAAGTGACAGGGAAGCAGCTTTCTTT.

This rearrangement joins TRBV20-1 to TRBJ2-4, with 9 positions matching TRBD1. V lost 0 bases, J lost 6 bases, and 3 bases stayed unmatched. The CDR3 has 14 amino acids. Germline V gene sequence: CDR1 DFQATT, CDR2 SNEGSKA (reference sequence). The CDR3 sequence: CSARDGQGPNIQYF. The CDR3 DNA is TGCAGTGCTAGAGATGGACAGGGGCCAAACATTCAGTACTTC.

The sample holds many counts of this clonotype. This chain connects TRBV12-3 or TRBV12-4 to TRBJ1-5, with a possible D match to TRBD1 (6 bases). The length of the CDR3 is 15 residues. V was cut by 5 bases and J by 0 bases, with 11 bases left in between. CDR3 sequence reads: CASSPRQDSNQPQHF. The CDR3 coding sequence is TGTGCCAGCAGTCCCCGACAGGATAGCAATCAGCCCCAGCATTTT.

This clonotype was counted at least ten times. The chain is built from TRBV30 and TRBJ1-1; TRBD1 aligns across 7 bases. Germline V lookup: CDR1 GTSNPN, CDR2 SVGIG (reference sequence). V lost 5 bases, J lost 1 base, and 4 bases stayed unmatched. The CDR3 is 13 amino acids. CDR3 sequence (DNA): TGTGCCTGGGCTCGACAGGGGAACACTGAAGCTTTCTTT. Translating gives CAWARQGNTEAFF. The variable domain in full, with the rest retrieved from reference TRBV30 and TRBJ1-1, is SQTIHQWPATLVQPVGSPLSLECTVEGTSNPNLYWYRQAAGRGLQLLFYSVGIGQISSEVPQNLSASRPQDRQFILSSKKLLLSDSGFYLCAWARQGNTEAFFGQGTRLTVV.

The chain is built from TRBV7-9 and TRBJ1-6, with 9 bases matching TRBD1. The V segment lost 4 bases and the J segment 8 bases; nucleotides outside the gene matches: 6. The CDR3 runs to 15 residues. Germline V gene data show CDR1 as SEHNR and CDR2 as FQNEAQ (reference sequence). As DNA, the CDR3 is TGTGCCAGCAGCTGGGGACAGGGTTTGGATTCACCCCTCCACTTT. As protein: CASSWGQGLDSPLHF.

Only a few counts were recorded for this clonotype. V usage is TRBV19 and J usage is TRBJ2-7; TRBD1 is a possible D gene (6 bases). Germline V gene lookup returns CDR1 LNHDA and CDR2 SQIVND (reference sequence). The CDR3 has 13 residues. Trimming removed 4 bases from V and 2 bases from J, with 9 bases in between. CDR3 residues: CASSTGVAYEQYF. For the CDR3, the DNA is TGTGCCAGTAGTACAGGGGTTGCCTACGAGCAGTACTTC.

The chain is built from TRBV13 and TRBJ2-7; D unclear. Germline V gene lookup returns CDR1 PRHDT and CDR2 FYEKMQ (reference sequence). This CDR3 contains 16 residues. Trimming left V 5 bases short and J 2 bases short, with 19 bases between. Written as DNA, the CDR3 is TGTGCCAGCAGCCCCATGGGGATTGAGGACCCCTACGAGCAGTACGTC. Translated: CASSPMGIEDPYEQYV.

In this sample, this clonotype turned up many times. The chain has TRBV7-9 and TRBJ2-1; no reliable D call. Germline assignment: CDR1 SEHNR and CDR2 FQNEAQ (reference sequence). V was clipped by 6 bases and J by 8 bases, with 5 bases between them. This CDR3 contains 10 residues. The CDR3 loop is CASRLDEQFF. DNA for the CDR3: TGTGCCAGCAGGCTGGATGAGCAGTTCTTC.

The rearrangement joins TRBV9 to TRBJ2-7; D unresolved. Germline V CDR1 and CDR2: SGDLS, YYNGEE. The CDR3 is made up of 13 amino acids. The V end was cut by 1 base, the J end by 3 bases, with 8 bases between. The CDR3 loop reads CASSVNGNYEQYF. The CDR3 DNA sequence: TGTGCCAGCAGCGTAAATGGGAACTACGAGCAGTACTTC. Full variable domain (missing parts from reference TRBV9 and TRBJ2-7): DSGVTQTPKHLITATGQRVTLRCSPRSGDLSVYWYQQSLDQGLQFLIQYYNGEERAKGNILERFSAQQFPDLHSELNLSSLELGDSALYFCASSVNGNYEQYFGPGTRLTVT.

In this sample, this clonotype turned up many times. V gene TRBV7-9 combines with J gene TRBJ2-2; 8 bases map to TRBD2. Trimming removed 3 bases from V and 6 bases from J; junction bases left unmatched: 0. Looked up from germline, CDR1 is SEHNR and CDR2 is FQNEAQ (reference sequence). CDR3 length equals 13 residues. DNA for the CDR3: TGTGCCAGCAGCTTGGGACTAGCCGGGGAGCTGTTTTTT. Encoded protein: CASSLGLAGELFF.